Listed below are T cell receptor beta chains from one sample, sequenced in a study of blood T cell repertoires in COVID-19. Method: immunoSEQ multiplex PCR; TCRdb's copy keeps in-frame clones and lacks some. The profile covers about 130,000 clones, with roughly 85% appearing a single time and approximately 4% taken by the ten largest. Sequenced input: peripheral blood. The receptors shown here come from a human donor in a cohort sampled during active COVID-19. CDR3s include the opening cysteine and the closing phenylalanine or tryptophan. The D gene is left open where the match is weak. For some rows the clone size is stated as once, few or many, or as a class when expanded; others skip it.

>TRBV7-2|few|TRBJ2-3|TRBD1
CASSRTGDSTDTQYF
TGTGCCAGCAGCAGGACAGGAGATAGCACAGATACGCAGTATTTT
>TRBV27|NA|TRBJ2-5|TRBD1
CASSSIGRGGLSQYF
TGTGCCAGCAGTTCGATTGGCCGAGGGGGCTTGTCCCAGTACTTC
>TRBV5-1|once|TRBJ2-7|NA
CASSLRQGGSYEQYF
TGCGCCAGCAGCTTGAGGCAGGGGGGCTCCTACGAGCAGTACTTC
>TRBV19|once|TRBJ1-1|TRBD1
CASMGPGQQNTEAFF
TGTGCCAGTATGGGACCGGGACAGCAAAACACTGAAGCTTTCTTT
>TRBV5-1|once|TRBJ1-1|NA
CASSLGTEMMNTEAFF
TGCGCCAGCAGCTTGGGGACAGAGATGATGAACACTGAAGCTTTCTTT
>TRBV28|NA|TRBJ1-2|NA
CASSLVPNLQVWDYGYTF
TGTGCCAGCAGTTTAGTGCCTAATCTCCAGGTGTGGGACTATGGCTACACCTTC
>TRBV18|NA|TRBJ1-1|NA
CASSPYSRGDTEAFF
TGTGCCAGCTCACCATACTCTCGGGGGGACACTGAAGCTTTCTTT
>TRBV24-1|NA|TRBJ2-1|TRBD2
CATSDGTSGRIHNEQFF
TGTGCCACCAGTGACGGGACTAGCGGGAGAATCCACAATGAGCAGTTCTTC
>TRBV18|NA|TRBJ1-2|TRBD1
CASSSTGERTGHYGYTF
TGTGCCAGCTCGTCCACCGGGGAACGGACAGGGCACTATGGCTACACCTTC
>TRBV25-1|NA|TRBJ1-4|TRBD1
CASGGGNQEKLFF
TGTGCCAGCGGAGGGGGCAATCAGGAAAAACTGTTTTTT
>TRBV30|once|TRBJ2-1|TRBD2
CAWSGGGVEQFF
TGTGCCTGGAGTGGCGGGGGGGTAGAGCAGTTCTTC
>TRBV30|NA|TRBJ1-1|NA
CAWSSGDTEAFF
TGTGCCTGGAGTTCGGGAGACACTGAAGCTTTCTTT
>TRBV18|few|TRBJ1-5|NA
CASSPRGGDQPQHF
TGTGCCAGCTCACCGCGGGGCGGAGATCAGCCCCAGCATTTT
>TRBV12-5|NA|TRBJ2-1|TRBD1
CASGLTGGLDEQFF
TGTGCTAGTGGTTTGACAGGGGGCTTGGATGAGCAGTTCTTC
>TRBV21-1|NA|TRBJ2-1|NA
CASSKALSSGTYNEQFF
TGTGCCAGCAGCAAAGCGCTTTCTAGCGGAACCTACAATGAGCAGTTCTTC
>TRBV27|few|TRBJ1-5|NA
CASSLPGKDGQPQHF
TGTGCCAGCAGTTTACCGGGAAAGGACGGTCAGCCCCAGCATTTT
>TRBV5-6|NA|TRBJ1-2|NA
CASSLGPGRGYTF
TGTGCCAGCAGTCTAGGTCCGGGGAGAGGCTACACCTTC
>TRBV27|NA|TRBJ1-2|TRBD1
CASSHSASGTGGVWGYTF
TGTGCCAGCAGTCATTCGGCTTCGGGGACAGGGGGCGTTTGGGGCTACACCTTC
>TRBV4-3|NA|TRBJ1-2|NA
CASSQGRDYGYTF
TGCGCCAGCAGCCAAGGTCGAGACTATGGCTACACCTTC
>TRBV2|NA|TRBJ2-3|NA
CASRIRPGPTDTQYF
TGTGCCAGCAGGATCCGGCCAGGGCCCACAGATACGCAGTATTTT
>TRBV7-3|NA|TRBJ1-1|NA
CASSPTGPNTEAFF
TGTGCCAGCAGTCCTACAGGCCCTAACACTGAAGCTTTCTTT
>TRBV4-1|NA|TRBJ2-3|NA
CASSQEGGAAVDTQYF
TGCGCCAGCAGCCAAGAAGGGGGGGCGGCGGTAGATACGCAGTATTTT
>TRBV7-8|NA|TRBJ2-7|TRBD1
CASSLDRGRDEQYF
TGTGCCAGCAGCTTAGACAGGGGCCGCGACGAGCAGTACTTC
>TRBV27|NA|TRBJ1-2|TRBD1
CASSYSPGQGLLYGYTF
TGTGCCAGCAGTTACTCTCCGGGACAGGGGCTTCTCTATGGCTACACCTTC
>TRBV19|once|TRBJ1-2|TRBD1
CASDPGTGAYGYTF
TGTGCCAGCGACCCGGGGACAGGGGCCTATGGCTACACCTTC
>TRBV11-3|NA|TRBJ2-7|NA
CASSLLPGSHEQYF
TGTGCCAGCAGCTTACTACCGGGATCCCACGAGCAGTACTTC
>TRBV5-1|NA|TRBJ1-1|NA
CASSPQVNTEAFF
TGCGCCAGCAGCCCACAGGTCAACACTGAAGCTTTCTTT
>TRBV9|NA|TRBJ2-2|TRBD2
CASSVVFTGTRNTGELFF
TGTGCCAGCAGCGTAGTTTTTACCGGGACTAGGAACACCGGGGAGCTGTTTTTT
>TRBV6-6|NA|TRBJ2-2|NA
CASSSGTLRFGELFF
TGTGCCAGCAGTTCCGGGACTCTAAGGTTCGGGGAGCTGTTTTTT
>TRBV7-2|NA|TRBJ1-2|TRBD1
CASSYRQGDGYTF
TGTGCCAGCAGCTACCGACAGGGAGATGGCTACACCTTC
>TRBV5-1|NA|TRBJ1-4|NA
CASSLEVQASGEKLFF
TGCGCCAGCAGCTTGGAGGTCCAGGCGAGCGGTGAAAAACTGTTTTTT
>TRBV5-1|NA|TRBJ2-7|NA
CASSLVAGPYEQYF
TGCGCCAGCAGCTTGGTGGCGGGGCCTTACGAGCAGTACTTC
>TRBV14|NA|TRBJ2-2|NA
CASSQGQGIGELFF
TGTGCCAGCAGCCAGGGTCAGGGGATCGGGGAGCTGTTTTTT
>TRBV6-8|NA|TRBJ2-7|TRBD2
CACRTSDSPSYEQYF
TGTGCCTGCCGGACTAGCGACTCTCCCTCCTACGAGCAGTACTTC
>TRBV7-2|NA|TRBJ1-1|NA
CASSPQGRRTEAFF
TGTGCCAGCAGCCCCCAGGGGCGCCGGACTGAAGCTTTCTTT
>TRBV3-1/TRBV3-2|NA|TRBJ2-1|NA
CASSQDLLGTQNEQFF
TGTGCCAGCAGCCAAGACCTGTTAGGGACTCAGAATGAGCAGTTCTTC
>TRBV2|NA|TRBJ2-1|TRBD2
CASSTGLAGDNEQFF
TGTGCCAGCAGTACGGGACTAGCGGGAGATAATGAGCAGTTCTTC
>TRBV7-9|NA|TRBJ2-5|TRBD1
CASLRGRDRVAETQYF
TGTGCCAGCCTACGAGGGCGGGACAGGGTTGCGGAGACCCAGTACTTC
>TRBV5-1|NA|TRBJ1-2|NA
CASSLVTGDNYGYTF
TGCGCCAGCAGCTTGGTTACGGGGGATAACTATGGCTACACCTTC
>TRBV15|NA|TRBJ2-1|TRBD2
CATSSEGGSRNEQFF
TGTGCCACCAGCAGTGAGGGCGGGAGCCGCAATGAGCAGTTCTTC
>TRBV5-6|NA|TRBJ2-5|TRBD1
CASSFGQAQETQYF
TGTGCCAGCAGCTTTGGACAGGCCCAAGAGACCCAGTACTTC
>TRBV28|few|TRBJ1-3|NA
CASSRQISGNTIYF
TGTGCCAGCAGTAGACAGATCTCTGGAAACACCATATATTTT
>TRBV14|NA|TRBJ1-6|TRBD1
CASSPRGTGVGMRALHF
TGTGCCAGCAGCCCTAGGGGGACAGGGGTCGGAATGAGGGCCCTCCACTTT
>TRBV9|NA|TRBJ2-1|TRBD2
CASSVATPTGLAGGPSSYNEQFF
TGTGCCAGCAGCGTAGCTACCCCTACGGGACTAGCGGGGGGCCCGAGCTCCTACAATGAGCAGTTCTTC
>TRBV19|NA|TRBJ2-1|TRBD2
CASDPGTSGRSDNEQFF
TGTGCCAGCGATCCCGGGACTAGCGGGAGGAGCGACAATGAGCAGTTCTTC
>TRBV29-1|NA|TRBJ2-3|TRBD2
CSGLAGSTDTQYF
TGCAGCGGGCTAGCGGGATCCACAGATACGCAGTATTTT
>TRBV7-2|NA|TRBJ1-3|NA
CASTLNPGGAGNTIYF
TGTGCCAGCACCCTAAATCCGGGGGGCGCTGGAAACACCATATATTTT
>TRBV5-1|NA|TRBJ2-1|TRBD1
CASRRTGGYNEQFF
TGCGCCAGCAGGAGGACAGGGGGCTACAATGAGCAGTTCTTC
>TRBV6-2/TRBV6-3|NA|TRBJ2-2|TRBD2
CASSYRRTSRHANTGELFF
TGTGCCAGCAGTTACCGCCGGACTAGCAGGCACGCGAACACCGGGGAGCTGTTTTTT
>TRBV7-9|NA|TRBJ2-5|NA
CASSSTSRGQYF
TGTGCCAGCAGCTCGACTAGTCGAGGCCAGTACTTC
>TRBV5-6|NA|TRBJ2-3|TRBD2
CASSFPAGGIDTQYF
TGTGCCAGCAGCTTCCCTGCGGGGGGTATAGATACGCAGTATTTT
>TRBV5-1|NA|TRBJ2-5|TRBD2
CASNLAVQETQYF
TGCGCCAGCAACCTAGCGGTCCAAGAGACCCAGTACTTC
>TRBV2|NA|TRBJ2-1|NA
CASSERVGPYNEQFF
TGTGCCAGCAGTGAAAGGGTGGGGCCCTACAATGAGCAGTTCTTC
>TRBV6-5|NA|TRBJ2-3|TRBD2
CASSPGLAGDTQYF
TGTGCCAGCAGCCCCGGACTAGCAGGGGATACGCAGTATTTT
>TRBV5-4|NA|TRBJ1-4|NA
CASSIAGDEKLFF
TGTGCCAGCAGCATTGCAGGGGATGAAAAACTGTTTTTT
>TRBV19|NA|TRBJ2-2|TRBD1
CASSTLPRTGGSGELFF
TGTGCCAGTAGTACCCTTCCTCGGACAGGGGGCTCCGGGGAGCTGTTTTTT
>TRBV6-6|once|TRBJ1-1|NA
CASSPQDTEAFF
TGTGCCAGCAGCCCACAGGACACTGAAGCTTTCTTT